This note documents a single TCR beta chain sequence. This CDR3 region has 17 residues. The V and J ends lost 5 bases and 5 bases, in that order; junction bases with no gene match: 15. Germline lookup yields CDR1 MNHEY and CDR2 SVGEGT. The entry originates in a study of blood T cells in healthy people across ages. It was with a sample-barcoded 5' primer and a J-beta primer mix that a second PCR of roughly 7 to 12 cycles was run. TCRdb ran MiXCR on the 5' RACE reads and lists one entry per CDR3 protein. The data contain about 970,000 distinct CDR3 sequences, 51% of them singletons. The origin of this receptor is a woman in her fifties or sixties in good health. The chain carries TRBV6-2 or TRBV6-3 and TRBJ1-1; TRBD1 agrees at 9 bases. The sequenced sample was blood. The CDR3 sequence is CASSPAFPGQGGTEAFF. For the CDR3, the DNA is TGTGCCAGCAGTCCAGCTTTTCCGGGACAGGGCGGTACTGAAGCTTTCTTT.